A single sample gave rise to the 13 T cell receptor beta chains below, sequenced in a study of T cells in Graves' hyperthyroidism and ophthalmopathy. TCR beta CDR3 region amplification was performed from RNA transcripts. HTBI primers were the set used in a first-round RT-PCR of the TCR CDR3. Each CDR3 protein is one row after TCRdb ran MiXCR on the multiplex PCR reads. Among under 450,000 distinct CDR3 sequences listed, roughly 13% were seen once. Sequencing was done on a sample of blood. All receptors derive from a man aged 30 to 45 with Graves' hyperthyroidism that later progressed to Graves' ophthalmopathy.

This clonotype turned up a few times. This rearrangement joins TRBV29-1 to TRBJ1-1; unclear D gene. This CDR3 comprises 12 residues. CDR1 and CDR2 from the germline V gene are SQVTM and ANQGSEA. V was pared by 6 bases and J by 4 bases, with 12 bases between. Written as DNA, the CDR3 is TGCAGCGTCGAGGGATTTTCCACTGAAGCTTTCTTT. It translates to CSVEGFSTEAFF.

At least ten counts were recorded for this clonotype. This sequence joins TRBV7-6 and TRBJ1-1, with unresolved D. Trimming cost V 5 bases and J 7 bases, with 17 bases left between them. Germline V lookup: CDR1 SGHVS, CDR2 FNYEAQ. This CDR3 region has 14 residues. The DNA of the CDR3 is TGTGCCAGCAGCCCGGTGTCGACCGCGGGTGAAGCTTTCTTT. Translation gives CASSPVSTAGEAFF.

This clonotype occurred a few times. This chain links TRBV15 with TRBJ2-2; D uncertain. Germline V CDR1 and CDR2: LNHNV, YYDKDF (reference sequence). There are 14 residues in the CDR3. The germline V and J ends were trimmed by 2 bases and 0 bases, with 4 bases remaining between them. The chain's CDR3 is CATSRYTNTGELFF. In DNA, the CDR3 is TGTGCCACCAGCAGATACACGAACACCGGGGAGCTGTTTTTT.

This clonotype was detected only a few times. This chain joins TRBV6-1 and TRBJ1-5; D gene ambiguous. From germline, CDR1 is MNHNS and CDR2 SASEGT. V shed 8 bases and J shed 0 bases, with 8 bases lying between them. The length of the CDR3 is 13 residues. DNA for the CDR3: TGTGCCAGCGGCCAGTATAGCAATCAGCCCCAGCATTTT. Translated, it gives CASGQYSNQPQHF.

This clonotype was recorded at least ten times. The chain combines TRBV7-2 with TRBJ2-1; D possibly corresponds to TRBD2 (5 bases). The CDR3 runs to 14 residues. Trimming took 4 bases from V and 0 from J, leaving 7 bases between them. The V gene's germline CDR1 is SGHTA and CDR2 FQGNSA. CDR3 in DNA: TGTGCCAGCAGCTCCGACTACTCCTACAATGAGCAGTTCTTC. It encodes CASSSDYSYNEQFF.

This chain connects TRBV5-6 to TRBJ1-6; possibly TRBD1 for D (5 bases). V was clipped by 1 base and J by 6 bases, with 14 bases between them. The CDR3 length is 16 residues. Germline lookup yields CDR1 SGHDT and CDR2 YYEEEE. The CDR3 nucleotides read TGTGCCAGCAGCTTGACAGGAACGCTTCTTAATTCACCCCTCCACTTT. Protein product: CASSLTGTLLNSPLHF. The whole variable domain, filled in from reference TRBV5-6 and TRBJ1-6, reads DAGVTQSPTHLIKTRGQQVTLRCSPKSGHDTVSWYQQALGQGPQFIFQYYEEEERQRGNFPDRFSGHQFPNYSSELNVNALLLGDSALYLCASSLTGTLLNSPLHFGNGTRLTVT.

This clonotype was counted only a few times. The genes are TRBV7-8 and TRBJ1-5; 8 nucleotides align to TRBD1. This CDR3 has 14 amino acids. Germline V gene lookup returns CDR1 SGHVS and CDR2 FQNEAQ. The ends lost 5 bases at V and 7 bases at J; junction bases unmatched: 7. CDR3 sequence (DNA): TGTGCCAGCAGCCCGGACAGGGTCGACCAGCCCCAGCATTTT. It encodes CASSPDRVDQPQHF.

This clonotype was observed many times. V usage is TRBV2 and J usage is TRBJ2-3; possible D gene TRBD1, 5 bases. V lost 4 bases, J lost 5 bases, and 10 bases lay in between. CDR1 is SNHLY, CDR2 FYNNEI, per germline. The length of the CDR3 is 13 residues. CDR3 sequence reads: CASSGNGQDTQYF. CDR3 DNA sequence: TGTGCCAGCAGTGGAAACGGACAAGATACGCAGTATTTT.

V and J are TRBV5-6 and TRBJ2-3; D uncertain. Germline lookup yields CDR1 SGHDT and CDR2 YYEEEE. This CDR3 is built from 17 residues. Trimming shortened V by 1 base and J by 6 bases, and 21 bases separated the two germline ends. The CDR3 DNA is TGTGCCAGCAGCTTGTTGGTTAGCAACCCCGCCGATGATACGCAGTATTTT. Translated, it gives CASSLLVSNPADDTQYF. Full variable domain (remainder filled in from reference TRBV5-6 and TRBJ2-3): DAGVTQSPTHLIKTRGQQVTLRCSPKSGHDTVSWYQQALGQGPQFIFQYYEEEERQRGNFPDRFSGHQFPNYSSELNVNALLLGDSALYLCASSLLVSNPADDTQYFGPGTRLTVL.

To note about this clonotype: At one of its ends the junction is not consistent with the germline gene, which may arise from a read error. V gene TRBV5-1 combines with J gene TRBJ2-1; no clear D gene. There are 12 residues in the CDR3. Germline CDR1 and CDR2: SGHRS and YFSETQ. The CDR3 spells CASSLSYDEQFF. DNA of the CDR3: TGTGCCAGCAGCTTGTCCTACGATGAGCAGTTCTTC. Together with reference TRBV5-1 and TRBJ2-1, the CDR3 gives the full variable domain: KAGVTQTPRYLIKTRGQQVTLSCSPISGHRSVSWYQQTPGQGLQFLFEYFSETQRNKGNFPGRFSGRQFSNSRSEMNVSTLELGDSALYLCASSLSYDEQFFGPGTRLTVL.

This clonotype was found many times. The chain combines TRBV7-2 with TRBJ2-2; D gene uncertain. Germline CDR1 reads SGHTA; CDR2 reads FQGNSA. V was trimmed by 3 bases and J by 0 bases, leaving 11 bases between them. The CDR3 sequence is 16 residues long. CDR3 coding DNA: TGTGCCAGCAGCTTCCGAGGACCCCCGAACACCGGGGAGCTGTTTTTT. This sequence encodes CASSFRGPPNTGELFF.

This clonotype came up a few times. The J gene is TRBJ1-1, the V gene TRBV4-1; D unclear. Germline loops: CDR1 MGHRA, CDR2 YSYEKL. V was clipped by 0 bases and J by 8 bases, with 16 bases between them. The CDR3 length is 15 residues. CDR3 protein: CASSQDPGTGIEAFF. CDR3 in DNA: TGCGCCAGCAGCCAAGATCCGGGAACGGGCATCGAAGCTTTCTTT.

This clonotype was observed many times. This chain joins TRBV7-9 and TRBJ2-2; D may be TRBD2 (7 bases). The CDR3 length is 16 residues. The germline V gene encodes CDR1 SEHNR and CDR2 FQNEAQ (reference sequence). With 5 bases removed from V and 6 bases from J, the gap between germline ends came to 19 bases. The CDR3 coding sequence is TGTGCCAGCAGCCCCCCGGTTTGGGGGGGCTCCGGGGAGCTGTTTTTT. As protein: CASSPPVWGGSGELFF. The entire variable domain, with the rest obtained from reference TRBV7-9 and TRBJ2-2, is as follows: DTGVSQNPRHKITKRGQNVTFRCDPISEHNRLYWYRQTLGQGPEFLTYFQNEAQLEKSRLLSDRFSAERPKGSFSTLEIQRTEQGDSAMYLCASSPPVWGGSGELFFGEGSRLTVL.